This TCR beta chain was identified during a study of T cells in Graves' hyperthyroidism and ophthalmopathy. Amplification yielded TCR beta CDR3 regions, with RNA transcripts as the source. First-round RT-PCR targeting the TCR CDR3 was performed with the HTBI primer set. TCRdb fed the multiplex PCR reads into MiXCR, producing one record per CDR3 protein. The data show approximately 400,000 distinct CDR3 sequences, roughly 14% seen once. Reasons for excluding patients were uncontrolled infection, other autoimmune disease, pregnancy or lactation. Diagnoses were made from clinical symptoms, serum measures (thyroxine and TRAb), thyroid ultrasound and orbital computed tomography. Predating any ophthalmopathy symptoms, the blood sample was taken at first hyperthyroidism diagnosis. Germline CDR1 MNHEY, CDR2 SMNVEV (reference sequence). There are 20 residues in the CDR3. V dropped 3 bases and J dropped 0; count of bases not matched to a gene: 11.

The rearrangement joins TRBV27 to TRBJ2-1; 13 bases map to TRBD2. Sequencing was done on a sample of blood. The receptor was isolated from a man younger than 40 with Graves' hyperthyroidism that later progressed to Graves' ophthalmopathy. CDR3 DNA sequence: TGTGCCAGCAGTTTGTCGCCACTAGCGGGGGGGCTCAGCTCCTACAATGAGCAGTTCTTC. Its translation is CASSLSPLAGGLSSYNEQFF.